These 21 T cell receptor beta chains originate from one sample sequenced in a study of cytotoxic CD8 clonotypes in ibrutinib-treated CLL. TCRdb keeps only in-frame clones here, not all; method: immunoSEQ multiplex PCR. The sample includes around 300,000 clones, about 80% seen only once; the top ten take 6.7%. The source was PBMCs, collected before ibrutinib treatment. The receptor source for this set is a human donor with chronic lymphocytic leukemia.

The V gene is TRBV11-2, the J gene TRBJ1-3; maybe TRBD1 (5 bases). Germline V lookup: CDR1 SGHAT, CDR2 FQNNGV. This CDR3 is built from 15 residues. V lost 6 bases, J lost 2 bases, and 14 bases lay in between. CDR3 in amino acids: CASSRGGGTGNTIYF. Here the CDR3 DNA reads TGTGCCAGCAGTCGAGGTGGGGGTACTGGAAACACCATATATTTT. The whole variable domain, filled in from reference TRBV11-2 and TRBJ1-3, reads EAGVAQSPRYKIIEKRQSVAFWCNPISGHATLYWYQQILGQGPKLLIQFQNNGVVDDSQLPKDRFSAERLKGVDSTLKIQPAKLEDSAVYLCASSRGGGTGNTIYFGEGSWLTVV.

The gene calls are TRBV30 and TRBJ2-7, with 11 bases fitting TRBD2. The V and J ends lost 0 bases and 3 bases, in that order; junction bases with no gene match: 28. The germline CDR1 and CDR2 sequences are GTSNPN and SVGIG (reference sequence). The CDR3 contains 23 residues. As DNA, the CDR3 is TGTGCCTGGAGTGTATCGTCAGTAGAATGGCCGGGACTAGCGGACCGGGGGTACTACGAGCAGTACTTC. Residues: CAWSVSSVEWPGLADRGYYEQYF.

The chain is built from TRBV7-2 and TRBJ2-7; 9 bases match TRBD2. Germline trimming cut 4 bases from V and 2 bases from J; bases unmatched to any gene: 0. There are 13 residues in the CDR3. Germline V gives CDR1 SGHTA, CDR2 FQGNSA. The CDR3 region is CASSSSGAYEQYF. CDR3 bases: TGTGCCAGCAGCTCTAGCGGGGCCTACGAGCAGTACTTC.

This clone occurred a few times. V and J are TRBV30 and TRBJ2-1; D remains unclear. This CDR3 is built from 13 residues. The V gene's germline CDR1 is GTSNPN and CDR2 SVGIG (reference sequence). The V end lost 3 bases, the J end lost 7 bases, and 13 bases lay between the germline ends. The CDR3 sequence: CAWRSNLRNEQFF. The CDR3, as DNA: TGTGCCTGGAGGTCCAACTTGCGGAATGAGCAGTTCTTC.

This sequence joins TRBV5-4 and TRBJ2-5; 8 bases agree with TRBD1. There are 15 residues in the CDR3. The V and J ends lost 4 bases and 5 bases, in that order; junction bases with no gene match: 10. Germline CDR1 and CDR2: SGHNT and YYREEE (reference sequence). CDR3 in amino acids: CASSPRNRGVETQYF. The CDR3 bases are TGTGCCAGCAGCCCTCGTAACAGGGGGGTGGAGACCCAGTACTTC.

The chain couples TRBV15 to TRBJ2-3; 8 bases are shared with TRBD1. This CDR3 has 16 residues. The germline gives CDR1 LNHNV, CDR2 YYDKDF (reference sequence). The V gene end was trimmed by 4 bases and the J gene end by 0 bases; junction bases not matched to a gene: 6. The DNA of the CDR3 is TGTGCCACCAGCAAATACCGGGACAGGAGCACAGATACGCAGTATTTT. It codes for CATSKYRDRSTDTQYF. Full variable domain (missing parts from reference TRBV15 and TRBJ2-3): DAMVIQNPRYQVTQFGKPVTLSCSQTLNHNVMYWYQQKSSQAPKLLFHYYDKDFNNEADTPDNFQSRRPNTSFCFLDIRSPGLGDTAMYLCATSKYRDRSTDTQYFGPGTRLTVL.

The J gene is TRBJ1-3, the V gene TRBV29-1, with a tentative D call TRBD1 (6 bases). Looked up from germline, CDR1 is SQVTM and CDR2 is ANQGSEA. The CDR3 is 14 amino acids. V lost 6 bases, J lost 0 bases, and 12 bases lay in between. CDR3 loop: CSVAGTHSGNTIYF. In nucleotides, the CDR3 is TGCAGCGTGGCCGGGACACACTCTGGAAACACCATATATTTT.

The chain joins TRBV9 to TRBJ2-7, with a possible D match to TRBD1 (5 bases). V gave up 0 bases and J gave up 2 bases, with 6 bases separating them. The CDR3 sequence is 13 residues long. Germline CDR1 SGDLS, CDR2 YYNGEE. CDR3 DNA sequence: TGTGCCAGCAGCGTAGGGACAACCTACGAGCAGTACTTC. It encodes CASSVGTTYEQYF.

The chain carries TRBV29-1 and TRBJ1-2; D ambiguous. This CDR3 comprises 12 residues. Trimming removed 4 bases from V and 4 bases from J, with 10 bases in between. The germline V gene has CDR1 SQVTM and CDR2 ANQGSEA. The CDR3 reads CSVGVGIYGYTF. Written as DNA, the CDR3 is TGCAGCGTTGGTGTGGGAATCTATGGCTACACCTTC.

V and J are TRBV5-4 and TRBJ2-2; the match to TRBD1 covers 7 bases. Germline CDR1 is SGHNT and CDR2 is YYREEE (reference sequence). The CDR3 extends over 15 amino acids. The V and J ends lost 4 bases and 3 bases, in that order; junction bases with no gene match: 6. The CDR3, as DNA: TGTGCCAGCAGCGGGGGACAGAAACACACCGGGGAGCTGTTTTTT. Translation: CASSGGQKHTGELFF. The entire variable domain, with the rest obtained from reference TRBV5-4 and TRBJ2-2, is as follows: ETGVTQSPTHLIKTRGQQVTLRCSSQSGHNTVSWYQQALGQGPQFIFQYYREEENGRGNFPPRFSGLQFPNYSSELNVNALELDDSALYLCASSGGQKHTGELFFGEGSRLTVL.

The V and J genes are TRBV5-1 and TRBJ2-3; maybe TRBD1 (5 bases). Trimming cost V 0 bases and J 6 bases, with 14 bases left between them. The CDR3 has 15 residues. Germline V gene sequence: CDR1 SGHRS, CDR2 YFSETQ. The CDR3 loop is CASSLARQGSDTQYF. CDR3 nucleotides: TGCGCCAGCAGCTTGGCGCGGCAGGGCAGTGATACGCAGTATTTT.

CDR3 in DNA: TGTGCCAGCAGCTTGAGGGCTGTCAATGAGCAGTTCTTC. Translated, it gives CASSLRAVNEQFF. The chain has TRBV7-2 and TRBJ2-1; a possible D gene is TRBD2 (5 bases). From germline, CDR1 is SGHTA and CDR2 FQGNSA. This CDR3 spans 13 amino acids. V was cut by 3 bases and J by 6 bases, with 9 bases left in between.

This chain links TRBV5-1 with TRBJ1-2; D gene uncertain. The CDR3 is 13 amino acids. Per the germline V gene, CDR1 is SGHRS and CDR2 is YFSETQ. The V end was cut by 5 bases, the J end by 6 bases, with 14 bases between. The CDR3 DNA reads TGCGCCAGCAGTCTCCAGGACGGGGATGGCTACACCTTC. It codes for CASSLQDGDGYTF.

The genes are TRBV28 and TRBJ1-5; D unresolved. CDR3 length: 12 residues. V gave up 2 bases and J gave up 11 bases, with 10 bases separating them. Germline CDR1 MDHEN, CDR2 SYDVKM. CDR3 region: CASSLHFGAQHF. CDR3 nucleotides: TGTGCCAGCAGTTTACACTTTGGCGCCCAGCATTTT. Together with reference TRBV28 and TRBJ1-5, the CDR3 gives the full variable domain: DVKVTQSSRYLVKRTGEKVFLECVQDMDHENMFWYRQDPGLGLRLIYFSYDVKMKEKGDIPEGYSVSREKKERFSLILESASTNQTSMYLCASSLHFGAQHFGDGTRLSIL.

This clone was recorded once. The gene calls are TRBV11-1 and TRBJ2-5; no definite D call. The germline CDR1 and CDR2 sequences are SGHAT and FQDESV (reference sequence). The ends were cut back, 2 bases at V and 5 bases at J, with 15 bases in the middle. The CDR3 is made up of 15 amino acids. The CDR3 spells CASSLHPWGQETQYF. The DNA of the CDR3 is TGTGCCAGCAGCTTACATCCTTGGGGTCAGGAGACCCAGTACTTC.

V usage is TRBV5-8 and J usage is TRBJ2-7; D may be TRBD1 or TRBD2 (5 bases each). Trimming removed 3 bases from V and 4 bases from J, with 20 bases in between. Germline assignment: CDR1 SGHTS and CDR2 YDEGEE. CDR3 length: 16 amino acids. Here the CDR3 DNA reads TGTGCCAGCAGCTCGCCGCGAGGGACGGGTATTTACGAGCAGTACTTC. The encoded protein is CASSSPRGTGIYEQYF. The whole variable domain, remainder taken from reference TRBV5-8 and TRBJ2-7, is EAGVTQSPTHLIKTRGQQATLRCSPISGHTSVYWYQQALGLGLQFLLWYDEGEERNRGNFPPRFSGRQFPNYSSELNVNALELEDSALYLCASSSPRGTGIYEQYFGPGTRLTVT.

The chain carries TRBV2 and TRBJ2-7, with 8 bases identical to TRBD1. The germline V gene encodes CDR1 SNHLY and CDR2 FYNNEI. There are 14 residues in the CDR3. V gave up 5 bases and J gave up 0 bases; unmatched junction bases: 3. CDR3 sequence: CASSRQGTSYEQYF. CDR3 coding DNA: TGTGCCAGCAGTCGACAGGGGACCTCCTACGAGCAGTACTTC.

The CDR3 DNA sequence: TGTGCCAGCAGTCTCCTCGTCGAGCGGGAGGACAATGAGCAGTTCTTC. It specifies CASSLLVEREDNEQFF. The chain uses TRBV27 and TRBJ2-1, with 9 bases fitting TRBD2. J was trimmed by 5 bases and V by 5 bases; bases with no gene match: 10. The CDR3 has 16 amino acids. Germline CDR1 is MNHEY and CDR2 is SMNVEV (reference sequence).

This clone was found a few times. The chain uses TRBV7-3 and TRBJ1-1, with 8 bases aligning to TRBD1. V trimming: 4 bases; J trimming: 2 bases; junction bases outside the gene matches: 3. This CDR3 region has 14 residues. Germline assignment: CDR1 SGHTA and CDR2 FQGTGA. The chain's CDR3 is CASSSTGANTEAFF. The DNA for the CDR3 is TGTGCCAGCAGCTCGACAGGGGCTAACACTGAAGCTTTCTTT.

The genes are TRBV18 and TRBJ1-2; 8 nucleotides align to TRBD1. Germline assignment: CDR1 KGHSH and CDR2 LQKENI. The V and J ends lost 3 bases and 6 bases, in that order; junction bases with no gene match: 12. CDR3 size: 16 residues. DNA for the CDR3: TGTGCCAGCTCACCCCAATCCCAGGGGGCGGTAAATGGCTACACCTTC. The encoded protein is CASSPQSQGAVNGYTF.

The chain employs TRBV4-3 and TRBJ2-3; 7 bases fit TRBD1. The V segment lost 3 bases and the J segment 1 base; nucleotides outside the gene matches: 7. This CDR3 is 16 amino acids long. Germline V gene lookup returns CDR1 LGHNA and CDR2 YSLEER. The chain's CDR3 is CASSQYQGVGTDTQYF. CDR3 bases: TGCGCCAGCAGCCAGTACCAGGGGGTGGGCACAGATACGCAGTATTTT.